This record covers a single T cell receptor beta chain. Clones were read by immunoSEQ multiplex PCR, and TCRdb kept only the in-frame ones, dropping some. The repertoire consists of approximately 350,000 clones, with approximately 74% occurring once and the leading ten covering around 10%. This sample was included in a study of shared clonotypes between healthy human individuals. Between the trimmed V and J ends, which lost 4 bases and 4 bases, there was a span of 16 bases. The CDR3 is 15 residues long. Per the germline V gene, CDR1 is SEHNR and CDR2 is FQNEAQ (reference sequence). This TCR was recovered from a man aged 25-45 years in good health. Material: memory CD4+ T cells sorted from blood. Stated subset: CD45RA-negative fraction. This chain connects TRBV7-9 to TRBJ1-1; tentatively, D is TRBD1 (5 bases). The CDR3 loop is CASSSVWIGGTEAFF. For the CDR3, the DNA is TGTGCCAGCAGCTCAGTTTGGATTGGGGGCACTGAAGCTTTCTTT. The variable domain in full, completed from reference TRBV7-9 and TRBJ1-1, reads DTGVSQNPRHKITKRGQNVTFRCDPISEHNRLYWYRQTLGQGPEFLTYFQNEAQLEKSRLLSDRFSAERPKGSFSTLEIQRTEQGDSAMYLCASSSVWIGGTEAFFGQGTRLTVV.